The 23 T cell receptor beta chains below all came from one sample that was sequenced in a study of shared clonotypes between healthy human individuals. The table came from immunoSEQ multiplex PCR; TCRdb's copy has only in-frame clones and leaves some out. The data show about 480,000 clones, about 80% seen once. The material sequenced was PBMCs. These receptors came from a woman in her thirties or forties in good health. Some clones in this sample may be carry-over from other donors' samples.

The chain has TRBV7-8 and TRBJ1-6, with TRBD1 matching 7 bases. The J segment lost 5 bases and the V segment lost 5 bases, leaving 3 bases of the junction unmatched. The CDR3 has 14 amino acids. Germline V gene sequence: CDR1 SGHVS, CDR2 FQNEAQ. The CDR3 DNA follows: TGTGCCAGCAGCCCGGGACAGAATAATTCACCCCTCCACTTT. Translated: CASSPGQNNSPLHF. The complete variable domain, with remaining parts taken from reference TRBV7-8 and TRBJ1-6, reads GAGVSQSPRYKVAKRGQDVALRCDPISGHVSLFWYQQALGQGPEFLTYFQNEAQLDKSGLPSDRFFAERPEGSVSTLKIQRTQQEDSAVYLCASSPGQNNSPLHFGNGTRLTVT.

The chain is built from TRBV11-3 and TRBJ1-3; D is unclear. The germline CDR1 and CDR2 sequences are SGHNT and YENEEA. V was shortened by 3 bases and J by 1 base, with 7 bases between the two germline ends. CDR3 size: 14 residues. In DNA form, the CDR3 reads TGTGCCAGCAGCTTGTCCGGTTCTGGAAACACCATATATTTT. Amino acids: CASSLSGSGNTIYF.

The chain links TRBV9 to TRBJ2-7; 7 nucleotides line up with TRBD1. This CDR3 has 15 amino acids. Germline loops: CDR1 SGDLS, CDR2 YYNGEE. With V trimmed by 3 bases and J by 3 bases, 9 bases remained unmatched. CDR3 coding DNA: TGTGCCAGCAGCGAGGGGGCGGGTCGGAACTACGAGCAGTACTTC. Translating gives CASSEGAGRNYEQYF.

The chain uses TRBV2 and TRBJ1-3, with 8 bases lining up with TRBD1. The germline V gene has CDR1 SNHLY and CDR2 FYNNEI. This CDR3 is built from 14 residues. V lost 6 bases to trimming and J lost 4 bases; unmatched junction nucleotides: 5. For the CDR3, the DNA is TGTGCCAGCAGGGGGACAGGTGGAGGAAACACCATATATTTT. Its translation is CASRGTGGGNTIYF.

The V gene is TRBV18, the J gene TRBJ1-5; 7 bases match TRBD1. The CDR3 totals 15 residues. Trimming at V came to 6 bases and at J to 2 bases, leaving 7 bases not matched to a gene. Germline V gene data show CDR1 as KGHSH and CDR2 as LQKENI. This CDR3 is CASSPDRDRNQPQHF. DNA for the CDR3: TGTGCCAGCTCGCCTGACAGGGATCGCAATCAGCCCCAGCATTTT.

The chain recombines TRBV7-2 with TRBJ2-1; TRBD2 matches at 9 bases. The germline V gene encodes CDR1 SGHTA and CDR2 FQGNSA. The CDR3 runs 14 residues. The V segment lost 1 base and the J segment 9 bases; nucleotides outside the gene matches: 4. The CDR3 spells CASSLGGRAGEQFF. The CDR3 DNA reads TGTGCCAGCAGCTTAGGCGGGAGGGCCGGTGAGCAGTTCTTC.

Here the CDR3 DNA reads TGTGCCAGCATAGAGGGAACCTGGGGGCCCACAGATACGCAGTATTTT. This encodes CASIEGTWGPTDTQYF. The rearrangement uses TRBV28 and TRBJ2-3; a weak D match, TRBD1 (6 bases). Per germline, CDR1 MDHEN and CDR2 SYDVKM. CDR3 length: 16 amino acids. With 7 bases removed from V and 2 bases from J, the gap between germline ends came to 19 bases.

This chain uses TRBV6-5 with TRBJ2-6; D is unresolved. V lost 7 bases to trimming and J lost 4 bases, with 14 bases between them. Germline CDR1 and CDR2: MNHEY and SVGAGI. CDR3 size: 15 residues. CDR3 in amino acids: CASKPSPPGANVLTF. Written as DNA, the CDR3 is TGTGCCAGCAAACCCTCTCCACCCGGGGCCAACGTCCTGACTTTC.

The V and J genes are TRBV11-2 and TRBJ2-2, with D hard to call. Trimming shortened V by 5 bases and J by 7 bases, and 11 bases separated the two germline ends. This CDR3 region has 13 residues. Germline CDR1 is SGHAT and CDR2 is FQNNGV. CDR3 region: CASSTGSNGELFF. The CDR3 nucleotides read TGTGCCAGCAGCACCGGTTCAAACGGGGAGCTGTTTTTT. The full variable domain, with the rest looked up from reference TRBV11-2 and TRBJ2-2, is EAGVAQSPRYKIIEKRQSVAFWCNPISGHATLYWYQQILGQGPKLLIQFQNNGVVDDSQLPKDRFSAERLKGVDSTLKIQPAKLEDSAVYLCASSTGSNGELFFGEGSRLTVL.

This chain joins TRBV7-8 and TRBJ2-5; 8 bases are a match to TRBD2. Germline V gene data show CDR1 as SGHVS and CDR2 as FQNEAQ. V gave up 5 bases and J gave up 5 bases; unmatched junction bases: 10. The CDR3 has 15 amino acids. The CDR3 is CASSPQASGRETQYF. The CDR3 nucleotides read TGTGCCAGCAGCCCCCAGGCTAGCGGGCGGGAGACCCAGTACTTC.

V gene TRBV29-1 combines with J gene TRBJ2-1; D is unresolved. Between the trimmed V and J ends, which lost 3 bases and 7 bases, there was a span of 10 bases. CDR1 and CDR2 from the germline V gene are SQVTM and ANQGSEA. The CDR3 consists of 12 residues. The CDR3 sequence is CSVEGRWNEQFF. The CDR3 DNA is TGCAGCGTTGAGGGTCGGTGGAATGAGCAGTTCTTC.

The V call is TRBV11-3, the J call TRBJ2-1; TRBD2 matches at 7 bases. Per germline, CDR1 SGHNT and CDR2 YENEEA. There are 14 residues in the CDR3. Unmatched junction bases numbered 6, after V lost 0 bases and J lost 10 bases. The CDR3 nucleotides read TGTGCCAGCAGCTTAGAGGCGGGAGCCCGGGAGCAGTTCTTC. Translation gives CASSLEAGAREQFF.

The rearrangement uses TRBV13 and TRBJ1-1; 7 bases align to TRBD1. Germline lookup yields CDR1 PRHDT and CDR2 FYEKMQ (reference sequence). With V trimmed by 4 bases and J by 6 bases, 5 bases remained unmatched. The CDR3 runs 13 residues. The CDR3 sequence is CASSSHRGAEAFF. CDR3 bases: TGTGCCAGCAGCTCCCACAGGGGAGCTGAAGCTTTCTTT.

Here the CDR3 DNA reads TGTGCCAGTAGTATGCCGCAGGGGATGCAGGGCTCCTACGAGCAGTACTTC. Protein: CASSMPQGMQGSYEQYF. V and J are TRBV19 and TRBJ2-7; weak D call: TRBD1 (6 bases). Germline assignment: CDR1 LNHDA and CDR2 SQIVND (reference sequence). Trimming took 3 bases from V and 0 from J, leaving 18 bases between them. CDR3 length: 17 amino acids. The full variable domain, with the rest looked up from reference TRBV19 and TRBJ2-7, is DGGITQSPKYLFRKEGQNVTLSCEQNLNHDAMYWYRQDPGQGLRLIYYSQIVNDFQKGDIAEGYSVSREKKESFPLTVTSAQKNPTAFYLCASSMPQGMQGSYEQYFGPGTRLTVT.

The chain combines TRBV21-1 with TRBJ2-7; TRBD2, the D gene given by the table, was not confirmed from the DNA. TRBV21-1 is a known pseudogene. The CDR3 loop spans 16 amino acids. As DNA, the CDR3 is TGTGCCAGCAGCAAAGTAAAGGAGGTCGGGAGCGAGGAGCAGTACTTC. Amino acid sequence: CASSKVKEVGSEEQYF.

The V gene is TRBV10-3, the J gene TRBJ2-5; no firm D call. Germline CDR1 is ENHRY and CDR2 is SYGVKD. This CDR3 has 12 amino acids. Trimming shortened V by 6 bases and J by 2 bases, and 7 bases separated the two germline ends. This chain's CDR3 is CAIRDRQETQYF. The CDR3 DNA sequence: TGTGCCATCAGGGACCGACAAGAGACCCAGTACTTC.

This clone has only one observation. The chain has TRBV6-1 and TRBJ1-1; D is ambiguous. The CDR3 loop spans 13 amino acids. Germline assignment: CDR1 MNHNS and CDR2 SASEGT. Trimming shortened V by 8 bases and J by 3 bases, and 13 bases separated the two germline ends. In DNA, the CDR3 is TGTGCCAGCTCACTCTGGGTTTACACTGAAGCTTTCTTT. As protein: CASSLWVYTEAFF.

This chain links TRBV18 with TRBJ2-3; 13 positions match TRBD2. CDR3 size: 17 residues. CDR1 and CDR2 from the germline V gene are KGHSH and LQKENI. V was pared by 2 bases and J by 5 bases, with 7 bases of the junction left unmatched. CDR3 residues: CASSPRTSGSLRDTQYF. DNA of the CDR3: TGTGCCAGCTCACCAAGGACTAGCGGGAGCCTGAGAGATACGCAGTATTTT.

Concerning this clone itself: One junction end disagrees with the germline gene, perhaps due to a read error. The chain links TRBV2 to TRBJ1-5; 7 positions match TRBD1. The CDR3 is 15 residues long. Germline V gene sequence: CDR1 SNHLY, CDR2 FYNNEI. The CDR3 here is CASSDRDYSNQPQHF. In DNA, the CDR3 is TGCGCCAGCAGTGACAGGGATTATAGCAATCAGCCCCAGCATTTT.

V and J are TRBV6-4 and TRBJ2-2; D is possibly TRBD1 or TRBD2 (5 bases each). Trimming removed 0 bases from V and 6 bases from J, with 14 bases in between. CDR1 MRHNA and CDR2 SNTAGT come from the germline V gene. This CDR3 comprises 16 residues. CDR3 amino acids: CASSDSGDPRSGELFF. The CDR3 bases are TGTGCCAGCAGTGACTCGGGGGACCCCCGATCCGGGGAGCTGTTTTTT.

The chain joins TRBV11-2 to TRBJ2-3, with 8 bases fitting TRBD2. The CDR3 has 16 amino acids. The germline V gene encodes CDR1 SGHAT and CDR2 FQNNGV. J gave up 2 bases and V 5 bases, and 9 bases lay outside the gene matches. The CDR3 protein is CASSPGAGVITDTQYF. The DNA of the CDR3 is TGTGCCAGCAGCCCGGGAGCGGGAGTGATCACAGATACGCAGTATTTT.

As for this clone: Its ends do not fully match the called genes, so a read error is possible. The chain recombines TRBV6-6 with TRBJ1-5, with TRBD1 as a possible D gene (6 bases). This CDR3 is 14 amino acids long. The germline CDR1 and CDR2 sequences are MNHNY and SVGAGI (reference sequence). CDR3 nucleotides: TGTGCCAGCAGTGACTCAGCGGGGGCTCAGCCCCAGCATTTT. Translating gives CASSDSAGAQPQHF.

This chain uses TRBV7-9 with TRBJ2-7, with TRBD2 matching over 14 bases. CDR1 SEHNR and CDR2 FQNEAQ come from the germline V gene (reference sequence). V lost 6 bases, J lost 4 bases, and 14 bases stayed unmatched. The CDR3 sequence is 18 residues long. The CDR3 DNA reads TGTGCCAGCAGTCTCCTCGGGACTAGCGGGAGTAGAGTGTACGAGCAGTACTTC. It encodes CASSLLGTSGSRVYEQYF.